This T cell receptor (beta chain) emerged from a study of T cell responses to AZD1222 COVID-19 vaccine. Repertoires were generated with immunoSEQ multiplex PCR, while TCRdb's copy carries only in-frame clones and drops some. The sample carries more than 140,000 clones, 85% to 95% recorded once. Findings and caveats of the study: Baseline testing showed seropositivity in only a handful of AZD1222 recipients. Nearly half of unique spike-specific TCRs reportedly avoided B.1.351 and B.1.1.7 mutated regions. It should be noted that donors were predominantly white British and more often female, and clonal diversity was possibly underestimated. Repertoires were obtained solely post-peak T cell response.

In its sample, this clone was seen once. What it recognizes is unknown. V was clipped by 8 bases and J by 4 bases, with 12 bases between them. The CDR3 runs 13 residues. Germline CDR1 is SGHAT and CDR2 is FQDESV (reference sequence). The TCR was taken from an adult in good health. The input for sequencing was peripheral blood, taken on day 0 of MenACWY control vaccination. The chain joins TRBV11-1 to TRBJ1-5, with TRBD1 as a possible D gene (5 bases). The CDR3 DNA sequence: TGTGCCAGCTCACAGGCCAATAATCAGCCCCAGCATTTT. Translation gives CASSQANNQPQHF.